The source of this T cell receptor (beta chain) is a study of blood T cells in healthy people across ages. Study observations and caveats: TCR beta diversity tracked closely with naive T cell percentage. Aged donors had fewer naive CD4+ cells and lower diversity than long-lived donors. A roughly linear fall in TCR beta diversity per million T cells was seen with increasing age.

No fewer than 6 million PBMCs went into each sample. With a J-beta primer mix and a sample-barcoded 5' primer, a second PCR ran about 7 to 12 cycles. In TCRdb, the 5' RACE reads were re-called with MiXCR into one record per CDR3 protein. Of about 620,000 distinct CDR3 sequences in the sample, roughly half are singletons; the top ten hold roughly 12%. This CDR3 is 15 amino acids long. A remark on this clonotype: The antigen is not known.

The chain links TRBV21-1 to TRBJ2-7; the listed D gene, TRBD1, was not tested against the DNA. TRBV21-1 constitutes a pseudogene. Specimen: blood. This clonotype was obtained from a woman of 80 years or more in good health. The CDR3 is CASSPTGNLSYEQYF. CDR3 in DNA: TGTGCCAGCAGCCCGACAGGGAACCTCTCCTACGAGCAGTACTTC.